One and the same sample provided the 26 T cell receptor beta chains below, sequenced in a study of blood T cell repertoires in COVID-19. This table comes from immunoSEQ multiplex PCR, and its TCRdb copy is limited to in-frame clones, with some not included. The data show over 120,000 clones, around 90% seen once. The sample consisted of peripheral blood. The receptor source for this set is a man between 70 and 80 years old with acute or convalescent COVID-19.

The chain uses TRBV11-3 and TRBJ2-3, with a possible D match to TRBD2 (5 bases). This CDR3 is built from 15 residues. Trimming took 2 bases from V and 3 from J, leaving 12 bases between them. Germline V gene data show CDR1 as SGHNT and CDR2 as YENEEA. The CDR3 region has the DNA TGTGCCAGCAGCTTATTCGGCGAGGGTACAGATACGCAGTATTTT. It yields the protein CASSLFGEGTDTQYF.

The chain uses TRBV5-5 and TRBJ1-2, with TRBD1 identical over 7 bases. The CDR3 consists of 13 residues. J was trimmed by 3 bases and V by 3 bases; bases with no gene match: 2. Germline V gives CDR1 SGHKS, CDR2 YYEKEE (reference sequence). The CDR3 region has the DNA TGTGCCAGCAGCTGGCAGGGGGACTATGGCTACACCTTC. Protein sequence: CASSWQGDYGYTF.

The chain is built from TRBV18 and TRBJ2-1; 8 bases align to TRBD2. Germline V gives CDR1 KGHSH, CDR2 LQKENI. With V trimmed by 4 bases and J by 1 base, 3 bases remained unmatched. The CDR3 contains 15 residues. The CDR3 nucleotides read TGTGCCAGCTCACAGACTAGCGTATCCTACAATGAGCAGTTCTTC. Amino acid sequence: CASSQTSVSYNEQFF.

The chain joins TRBV10-3 to TRBJ1-2; 9 bases are shared with TRBD1. The CDR3 runs 16 residues. V shed 7 bases and J 7 bases; nucleotides not matched to a gene: 16. Germline loops: CDR1 ENHRY, CDR2 SYGVKD. CDR3 protein: CAITDSLGQGLRGYTF. CDR3 sequence (DNA): TGTGCCATCACGGACTCCCTGGGACAGGGATTGCGTGGCTACACCTTC.

V and J are TRBV30 and TRBJ1-6; 10 bases map to TRBD1. The CDR3 consists of 14 residues. The germline CDR1 and CDR2 sequences are GTSNPN and SVGIG (reference sequence). The V segment lost 3 bases and the J segment 8 bases; nucleotides outside the gene matches: 4. The CDR3 here is CAWSGDRGYSPLHF. Written as DNA, the CDR3 is TGTGCCTGGAGCGGGGACAGGGGATATTCACCCCTCCACTTT.

CDR3 coding DNA: TGCGCCAGCAGCCTGCAGACTAGCGGGAGTCGTGAGCAGTTCTTC. Translation gives CASSLQTSGSREQFF. The chain joins TRBV4-1 to TRBJ2-1; 12 nucleotides line up with TRBD2. CDR3 length: 15 residues. V trimming: 4 bases; J trimming: 9 bases; junction bases outside the gene matches: 7. CDR1 MGHRA and CDR2 YSYEKL come from the germline V gene.

V is TRBV6-5 and J is TRBJ2-3; D remains unclear. V was trimmed by 4 bases and J by 3 bases, leaving 11 bases between them. The germline gives CDR1 MNHEY, CDR2 SVGAGI. The CDR3 covers 14 residues. The CDR3 nucleotides are TGTGCCAGCAGTTCGGTCAGGAAGACAGATACGCAGTATTTT. Its translation: CASSSVRKTDTQYF.

The V call is TRBV3-1 (or the pseudogene TRBV3-2), the J call TRBJ2-1; 9 nucleotides line up with TRBD2. The germline gives CDR1 LGHDT, CDR2 YNNKEL (reference sequence). The CDR3 contains 13 residues. V was clipped by 8 bases and J by 9 bases; unmatched bases: 8. CDR3 nucleotide sequence: TGTGCCAGCGAGCAGCGGGAGGATCGTGAGCAGTTCTTC. Translated: CASEQREDREQFF.

This rearrangement joins TRBV14 to TRBJ1-5, with 7 bases aligning to TRBD1. The CDR3 spans 16 residues. Trimming cost V 3 bases and J 1 base; bases outside gene matches: 6. Germline CDR1 reads SGHDN; CDR2 reads FVKESK. CDR3 in DNA: TGTGCCAGCAGCCATTTAACAGGGGAAAGCAATCAGCCCCAGCATTTT. It specifies CASSHLTGESNQPQHF. The full variable domain, completed using reference TRBV14 and TRBJ1-5, is EAGVTQFPSHSVIEKGQTVTLRCDPISGHDNLYWYRRVMGKEIKFLLHFVKESKQDESGMPNNRFLAERTGGTYSTLKVQPAELEDSGVYFCASSHLTGESNQPQHFGDGTRLSIL.

The genes are TRBV5-6 and TRBJ2-7, with TRBD1 matching over 8 bases. CDR1 SGHDT and CDR2 YYEEEE come from the germline V gene. The junction had 5 bases not matched to a gene; V was cut back by 0 bases and J by 6 bases. The CDR3 consists of 14 residues. Written as DNA, the CDR3 is TGTGCCAGCAGCTTGGCAGGGGGCGTAACCGAGCAGTACTTC. Amino acid sequence: CASSLAGGVTEQYF. Full variable domain (outside the CDR3, taken from reference TRBV5-6 and TRBJ2-7): DAGVTQSPTHLIKTRGQQVTLRCSPKSGHDTVSWYQQALGQGPQFIFQYYEEEERQRGNFPDRFSGHQFPNYSSELNVNALLLGDSALYLCASSLAGGVTEQYFGPGTRLTVT.

This sequence joins TRBV18 and TRBJ1-3, with D unclear. Trimming stripped 3 bases from V and 3 bases from J, with 6 bases between. In germline, CDR1 is KGHSH, CDR2 LQKENI. This CDR3 comprises 13 residues. The CDR3, as DNA: TGTGCCAGCTCACCCGGGAATGGAAACACCATATATTTT. Translated: CASSPGNGNTIYF.

V usage is TRBV3-1 (or the pseudogene TRBV3-2) and J usage is TRBJ1-2; 10 nucleotides line up with TRBD1. This CDR3 is built from 15 residues. V shed 1 base, J shed 8 bases, and the junction held 7 bases outside the gene matches. Germline loops: CDR1 LGHDT, CDR2 YNNKEL (reference sequence). The CDR3 sequence: CASSQGATGGGGYTF. CDR3 sequence (DNA): TGTGCCAGCAGCCAAGGCGCGACAGGGGGCGGGGGCTACACCTTC.

V is TRBV19 and J is TRBJ2-1; TRBD2 might be the D (5 bases). With 3 bases removed from V and 0 bases from J, the gap between germline ends came to 15 bases. This CDR3 is 17 amino acids long. Per germline, CDR1 LNHDA and CDR2 SQIVND (reference sequence). The CDR3 sequence: CASSIAPGLSSYNEQFF. DNA for the CDR3: TGTGCCAGTAGTATCGCCCCCGGACTGAGCTCCTACAATGAGCAGTTCTTC. The whole variable domain, filled in from reference TRBV19 and TRBJ2-1, reads DGGITQSPKYLFRKEGQNVTLSCEQNLNHDAMYWYRQDPGQGLRLIYYSQIVNDFQKGDIAEGYSVSREKKESFPLTVTSAQKNPTAFYLCASSIAPGLSSYNEQFFGPGTRLTVL.

This clone was seen a few times. V usage is TRBV10-3 and J usage is TRBJ2-2, with TRBD2 identical over 7 bases. Germline CDR1 is ENHRY and CDR2 is SYGVKD. There are 17 residues in the CDR3. V was pared by 4 bases and J by 5 bases, with 13 bases of the junction left unmatched. CDR3 bases: TGTGCCATCAGTGGCGGTAATACTAGCGTGGGTACCGGGGAGCTGTTTTTT. Amino acids: CAISGGNTSVGTGELFF.

CDR3 region: CASSLLIRGRGFAYEQYF. Here the CDR3 DNA reads TGCGCCAGCAGCTTGTTAATAAGGGGCAGGGGATTCGCCTACGAGCAGTACTTC. V and J are TRBV5-1 and TRBJ2-7; the D gene is possibly TRBD1 (6 bases). The CDR3 extends over 18 amino acids. Germline values: CDR1 SGHRS, CDR2 YFSETQ. With 1 base removed from V and 2 bases from J, the gap between germline ends came to 22 bases.

This clone was counted once. The J gene is TRBJ2-3, the V gene TRBV2; 10 nucleotides agree with TRBD2. This CDR3 region has 14 residues. V trimming: 6 bases; J trimming: 4 bases; junction bases outside the gene matches: 4. Germline lookup yields CDR1 SNHLY and CDR2 FYNNEI. This chain's CDR3 is CASRAGTSADTQYF. The DNA of the CDR3 is TGTGCCAGCAGGGCCGGGACTAGCGCAGATACGCAGTATTTT.

The chain joins TRBV6-4 to TRBJ1-6; 9 bases are a match to TRBD1. The CDR3 has 16 residues. Germline-derived CDR1 and CDR2 are MRHNA and SNTAGT. With V trimmed by 7 bases and J by 7 bases, 11 bases remained unmatched. The CDR3 DNA is TGTGCCAGCATCGACGGTGGGGACAGGGTCAATTCACCCCTCCACTTT. Amino acid sequence: CASIDGGDRVNSPLHF.

The chain recombines TRBV25-1 with TRBJ1-2; 7 bases map to TRBD1. Germline V gives CDR1 MGHDK, CDR2 SYGVNS. The CDR3 is 15 amino acids. V gave up 7 bases and J gave up 7 bases; unmatched junction bases: 15. This CDR3 reads CASTPEGAPFSGYTF. The DNA for the CDR3 is TGTGCCAGCACCCCAGAGGGGGCCCCTTTTAGTGGCTACACCTTC.

The chain links TRBV5-1 to TRBJ2-5; weak D call: TRBD2 (6 bases). This CDR3 has 16 amino acids. In germline, CDR1 is SGHRS, CDR2 YFSETQ. V lost 0 bases and J lost 5, with 17 bases in between. CDR3 in DNA: TGCGCCAGCAGCTTGGTGGGAGGCCTGGGAAGCGAGACCCAGTACTTC. Translation: CASSLVGGLGSETQYF.

In the case of this clone: Other DNA sequences in this sample translate to the same CDR3. The chain links TRBV6-1 to TRBJ1-5; 9 nucleotides align to TRBD1. CDR3 size: 17 residues. The J segment lost 1 base and the V segment lost 1 base, leaving 5 bases of the junction unmatched. Germline assignment: CDR1 MNHNS and CDR2 SASEGT. The CDR3 coding sequence is TGTGCCAGCAGTGAAGGTGCACAGGGGGCAAGCAATCAGCCCCAGCATTTT. Amino acids: CASSEGAQGASNQPQHF.

The chain uses TRBV25-1 and TRBJ2-7; 9 bases line up with TRBD1. Germline CDR1 and CDR2: MGHDK and SYGVNS. This CDR3 region has 15 residues. V gave up 6 bases and J gave up 5 bases; unmatched junction bases: 11. DNA for the CDR3: TGTGCCAGCAGACCTCCCGGGACAGGGTTACACGAGCAGTACTTC. Encoded protein: CASRPPGTGLHEQYF.

The genes are TRBV7-8 and TRBJ1-1; D unresolved. CDR3 length equals 13 residues. Germline V gives CDR1 SGHVS, CDR2 FQNEAQ. V shed 5 bases and J shed 0 bases, with 7 bases lying between them. The CDR3 sequence is CASSPEVNTEAFF. The CDR3 bases are TGTGCCAGCAGCCCGGAGGTGAACACTGAAGCTTTCTTT.

V usage is TRBV5-1 and J usage is TRBJ2-1; possibly TRBD2 for D (6 bases). From germline, CDR1 is SGHRS and CDR2 YFSETQ. Trimming took 6 bases from V and 6 from J, leaving 19 bases between them. The CDR3 contains 15 residues. The CDR3 sequence is CASTWGDLGLNEQFF. CDR3 in DNA: TGCGCCAGCACCTGGGGGGATCTGGGACTCAATGAGCAGTTCTTC.

J is TRBJ2-2 and V is TRBV3-1 (or the pseudogene TRBV3-2); D might be TRBD1 (6 bases). Germline V lookup: CDR1 LGHDT, CDR2 YNNKEL (reference sequence). CDR3 length equals 15 residues. Trimming left V 6 bases short and J 2 bases short, with 13 bases between. Here the CDR3 DNA reads TGTGCCAGCAGGCCGCCGGGACAAAACACCGGGGAGCTGTTTTTT. Translation: CASRPPGQNTGELFF.

The chain carries TRBV19 and TRBJ1-1; tentative D call: TRBD1 (5 bases). Germline V gene data show CDR1 as LNHDA and CDR2 as SQIVND (reference sequence). The ends were cut back, 5 bases at V and 5 bases at J, with 15 bases in the middle. The CDR3 spans 14 residues. The CDR3 loop is CASSLQGINTEAFF. CDR3 nucleotides: TGTGCCAGTAGTCTCCAGGGCATTAATACTGAAGCTTTCTTT.

The chain joins TRBV12-3 or TRBV12-4 to TRBJ2-3; D may be TRBD2 (6 bases). This CDR3 is 13 amino acids long. The ends were cut back, 4 bases at V and 6 bases at J, with 11 bases in the middle. CDR3 protein: CASSSPGGDTQYF. CDR3 coding DNA: TGTGCCAGCAGTTCCCCTGGGGGGGATACGCAGTATTTT.